Shown below are 17 T cell receptor beta chains from a single sample sequenced in a study of metastatic and nonmetastatic thyroid tumors. Thyroid surgery was performed in patients who had received no treatment beforehand. TCRdb called clones again from the PCR reads with MiXCR. Here the sample spans under 25,000 clones, 13% being singletons. Sequencing was done on a sample of blood. Every receptor here comes from a female donor with papillary thyroid cancer or a benign thyroid nodule (not recorded which). Some clones in this sample may be carry-over from other donors' samples.

This clone was recorded many times. V and J are TRBV10-3 and TRBJ1-3; 7 bases align to TRBD1. CDR3 length: 14 residues. Germline V lookup: CDR1 ENHRY, CDR2 SYGVKD. V dropped 7 bases and J dropped 7; count of bases not matched to a gene: 10. The CDR3 region is CAITRDSSSNTIYF. The CDR3 DNA reads TGTGCCATCACACGGGACAGCTCCTCGAACACCATATATTTT.

This clone has ten or more counts. This chain connects TRBV10-2 to TRBJ2-1; 11 nucleotides match TRBD2. The germline gives CDR1 WSHSY, CDR2 SAAADI. After removal of 4 bases from V and 9 bases from J, the junction contained 17 bases not matched to a gene. The length of the CDR3 is 18 residues. This CDR3 reads CASSGLAGGGVGSSEQFF. As DNA, the CDR3 is TGCGCCAGCAGTGGTTTAGCGGGAGGGGGGGTCGGTTCGTCTGAGCAGTTCTTC.

This clone has only a few counts. This could be a read error, since a much larger clone is one nucleotide away. The genes are TRBV7-9 and TRBJ1-4; D is unclear. The germline V and J ends were trimmed by 3 bases and 6 bases, with 2 bases remaining between them. This CDR3 contains 11 residues. The germline V gene has CDR1 SEHNR and CDR2 FQNEAQ (reference sequence). This CDR3 reads CASSFYEKLFF. DNA of the CDR3: TGTGCCAGCAGCTTTTATGAAAAACTGTTTTTT.

In the case of this clone: With a much larger clone just one base away, this may be a read error. V and J are TRBV24-1 and TRBJ1-5; D uncertain. The germline V gene has CDR1 KGHDR and CDR2 SFDVKD. V shed 4 bases and J shed 1 base, with 13 bases lying between them. The CDR3 extends over 16 amino acids. The CDR3 reads CATSDSMVGSNQPQHF. The CDR3 DNA reads TGTGCCACCAGTGACTCCATGGTCGGGAGCAATCAGCCCCAGCATTTT.

In its sample, this clone was seen a few times. The J gene is TRBJ1-1, the V gene TRBV9; a weak D match, TRBD1 (6 bases). This CDR3 region has 14 residues. V was clipped by 3 bases and J by 2 bases, with 11 bases between them. Germline V lookup: CDR1 SGDLS, CDR2 YYNGEE. CDR3 region: CASSAGGPNTEAFF. CDR3 nucleotide sequence: TGTGCCAGCAGCGCGGGGGGGCCCAACACTGAAGCTTTCTTT.

This clone rates as medium-sized. The chain has TRBV4-2 and TRBJ2-7; possible D gene TRBD1, 5 bases. V lost 0 bases, J lost 8 bases, and 11 bases lay in between. From germline, CDR1 is LGHNA and CDR2 YNFKEQ. The CDR3 length is 13 residues. CDR3: CASSQERQDKQYF. The CDR3 DNA sequence: TGTGCCAGCAGCCAAGAGCGGCAGGACAAGCAGTACTTC.

In its sample, this clone was seen many times. The V gene is TRBV11-3, the J gene TRBJ1-2; D ambiguous. The V gene lost 5 bases and the J gene lost 8 bases, with 15 bases spanning the gap. The germline V gene encodes CDR1 SGHNT and CDR2 YENEEA. The CDR3 is 13 residues long. CDR3 region: CASSPPGAVGYTF. The CDR3 nucleotides read TGTGCCAGCAGCCCCCCGGGCGCGGTGGGCTACACCTTC.

J is TRBJ1-1 and V is TRBV20-1; 7 bases fit TRBD1. V trimming: 6 bases; J trimming: 4 bases; junction bases outside the gene matches: 14. The CDR3 extends over 15 amino acids. Per germline, CDR1 DFQATT and CDR2 SNEGSKA (reference sequence). CDR3 coding DNA: TGCAGTGCCATACAGGGGACAGCCAAGAGCACTGAAGCTTTCTTT. As protein: CSAIQGTAKSTEAFF.

This clone was detected ten times or more. The V call is TRBV6-6, the J call TRBJ2-3; 8 bases agree with TRBD1. The CDR3 covers 15 residues. CDR1 is MNHNY and CDR2 is SVGAGI in the germline V gene (reference sequence). V gave up 2 bases and J gave up 4 bases; unmatched junction bases: 5. The CDR3 reads CASSYGQGIADTQYF. DNA for the CDR3: TGTGCCAGCAGTTACGGACAGGGAATAGCAGATACGCAGTATTTT.

The sample holds many counts of this clone. The chain uses TRBV12-3 or TRBV12-4 and TRBJ2-3; D not resolved. The CDR3 is 15 amino acids. The germline V and J ends were trimmed by 5 bases and 1 base, with 13 bases remaining between them. The DNA for the CDR3 is TGTGCCAGCAGTGACGGAACAGATCGCACAGATACGCAGTATTTT. This gives the protein CASSDGTDRTDTQYF.

This clone was found many times. The chain joins TRBV5-4 to TRBJ1-6; TRBD1 might be the D (6 bases). CDR3 length: 14 amino acids. The germline CDR1 and CDR2 sequences are SGHNT and YYREEE (reference sequence). With 0 bases removed from V and 10 bases from J, the gap between germline ends came to 11 bases. CDR3 coding DNA: TGTGCCAGCAGCTTGGACAGGGTGGGATCACCCCTCCACTTT. Its protein product is CASSLDRVGSPLHF.

This clone was counted many times. The rearrangement links TRBV28 to TRBJ2-6; weak D call: TRBD1 (6 bases). Germline CDR1 MDHEN, CDR2 SYDVKM. The CDR3 loop spans 15 amino acids. The ends were cut back, 7 bases at V and 2 bases at J, with 12 bases in the middle. CDR3 nucleotides: TGTGCCAGCACCTTGAACAGGGCTGGGGCCAACGTCCTGACTTTC. It encodes CASTLNRAGANVLTF.

The sample holds many counts of this clone. The chain is built from TRBV19 and TRBJ1-5, with D possibly matching TRBD1 (5 bases). This CDR3 region has 15 residues. V was clipped by 7 bases and J by 2 bases, with 15 bases between them. Germline V gives CDR1 LNHDA, CDR2 SQIVND (reference sequence). CDR3 nucleotide sequence: TGTGCCAGTACTACAGGTGGGGAGCGCAATCAGCCCCAGCATTTT. Translating it yields CASTTGGERNQPQHF.

This clone appeared many times. This rearrangement joins TRBV13 to TRBJ1-2; D unclear. The V end was cut by 0 bases, the J end by 4 bases, with 12 bases between. This CDR3 has 15 amino acids. Germline V gene data show CDR1 as PRHDT and CDR2 as FYEKMQ (reference sequence). The CDR3 bases are TGTGCCAGCAGCTTAGGTTCCCTCTACCGCTATGGCTACACCTTC. Residues: CASSLGSLYRYGYTF.

This clone was detected many times. The chain uses TRBV2 and TRBJ2-7, with D tentatively TRBD2 (6 bases). The V gene's germline CDR1 is SNHLY and CDR2 FYNNEI. CDR3 length: 13 amino acids. V was cut by 4 bases and J by 3 bases, with 10 bases left in between. The CDR3, as DNA: TGTGCCAGCAGTGGGGACTCCGTCTACGAGCAGTACTTC. This sequence encodes CASSGDSVYEQYF.

The table lists this clone with many counts. The CDR3, as DNA: TGTGCCATCAGGGGGGATCTCAATCAGCCCCAGCATTTT. This sequence encodes CAIRGDLNQPQHF. The V call is TRBV10-3, the J call TRBJ1-5; D might be TRBD1 (5 bases). The V end was cut by 6 bases, the J end by 3 bases, with 9 bases between. Germline-derived CDR1 and CDR2 are ENHRY and SYGVKD. The CDR3 is 13 residues long.

V gene TRBV7-4 combines with J gene TRBJ2-3, with D hard to call. The CDR3 runs to 15 residues. Germline V gene lookup returns CDR1 SGHVT and CDR2 SQSDAQ. V dropped 0 bases and J dropped 4 bases, with 11 bases sitting between them. CDR3 in amino acids: CASSLASFLPDTQYF. The CDR3 DNA reads TGTGCCAGCAGCTTAGCTAGTTTTCTGCCAGATACGCAGTATTTT.